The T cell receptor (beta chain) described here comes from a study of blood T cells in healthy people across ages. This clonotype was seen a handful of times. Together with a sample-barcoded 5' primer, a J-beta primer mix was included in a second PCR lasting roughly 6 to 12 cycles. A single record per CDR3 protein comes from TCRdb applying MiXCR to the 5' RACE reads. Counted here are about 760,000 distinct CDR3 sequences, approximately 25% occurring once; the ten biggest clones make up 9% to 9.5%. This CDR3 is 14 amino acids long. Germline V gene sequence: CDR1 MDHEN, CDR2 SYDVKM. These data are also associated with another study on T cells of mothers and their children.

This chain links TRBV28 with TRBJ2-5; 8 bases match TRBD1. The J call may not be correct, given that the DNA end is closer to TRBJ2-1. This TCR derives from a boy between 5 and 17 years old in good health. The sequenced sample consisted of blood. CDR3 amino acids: CASSRTGHYNEQFF. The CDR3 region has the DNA TGTGCCAGCAGCCGGACAGGGCACTACAATGAGCAGTTCTTC.